This T cell receptor beta chain is from a study of T cell responses to AZD1222 COVID-19 vaccine. Study-wide results and limits: Clonal diversity was possibly underestimated, and white British individuals and females predominated among donors. The span of vaccine-associated CD4 TCRs extended across spike, with dominance at 160-218 and 743-854. After the peak T cell response, and only then, were repertoires sampled.

Measured with immunoSEQ multiplex PCR; TCRdb has only the in-frame clones, and not every one. The profile shows fewer than 120,000 clones, about 87% of them singletons. V was pared by 3 bases and J by 7 bases, with 12 bases between. The CDR3 length is 13 residues. CDR1 SGHTA and CDR2 FQGTGA come from the germline V gene. Comments on this clone: The antigen remains unidentified.

Both about-4-week and about-12-week second-dose recipients were combined. The sequence was collected from an adult who received the AZD1222 COVID-19 vaccine. The J gene is TRBJ1-2, the V gene TRBV7-3, with D possibly being TRBD1 (5 bases). The source was peripheral blood, collected 28 days after the second AZD1222 dose. The CDR3 is CASSFAGSGGYTF. The CDR3 coding sequence is TGTGCCAGCAGCTTCGCAGGGTCTGGTGGCTACACCTTC.